Listed below are T cell receptor beta chains from one sample, sequenced in a study of tumor-infiltrating lymphocytes in localized non-small cell lung cancer. The table came from immunoSEQ multiplex PCR; TCRdb's copy has only in-frame clones and leaves some out. The data hold about 16,000 clones, with about three quarters observed a single time. The sequencing sample was made of lung tumor tissue. The receptor set was obtained from a human donor with non-small cell lung cancer. Each CDR3 is given with its conserved first and last residue. The D gene is left open where the match is weak. For some rows the clone size is stated as once, few or many, or as a class when expanded; others skip it.

J | D | size | V | CDR3 | DNA
TRBJ2-1 | NA | NA | TRBV5-6 | CASSADRNQFF | TGTGCCAGCAGCGCCGACAGGAACCAGTTCTTC
TRBJ1-2 | NA | NA | TRBV10-3 | CAISPQGKDGYTF | TGTGCCATCAGTCCTCAGGGAAAGGATGGCTACACCTTC
TRBJ2-3 | NA | NA | TRBV29-1 | CSVKRSHTDTQYF | TGCAGCGTTAAGCGATCCCACACAGATACGCAGTATTTT
TRBJ2-7 | NA | NA | TRBV6-5 | CASSYGATNEQYF | TGTGCCAGCAGTTACGGGGCAACGAACGAGCAGTACTTC
TRBJ1-4 | TRBD1 | NA | TRBV6-5 | CASSSPYRGLEKLFF | TGTGCCAGCAGTTCACCTTACAGGGGGCTTGAAAAACTGTTTTTT
TRBJ2-3 | TRBD2 | NA | TRBV27 | CASSLLAGTDTQYF | TGTGCCAGCAGTTTACTAGCGGGCACAGATACGCAGTATTTT
TRBJ2-7 | NA | NA | TRBV4-3 | CASSQEIGGRSYEQYF | TGCGCCAGCAGCCAAGAAATAGGGGGGAGATCCTACGAGCAGTACTTC
TRBJ1-5 | TRBD1 | NA | TRBV7-8 | CASSWTGKDQPQHF | TGTGCCAGCAGTTGGACAGGGAAGGATCAGCCCCAGCATTTT
TRBJ1-2 | NA | NA | TRBV7-9 | CASSLDLGQGLSLDGYTF | TGTGCCAGCAGCCTAGACCTAGGGCAGGGCCTGTCCTTAGATGGCTACACCTTC
TRBJ1-1 | NA | NA | TRBV19 | CASSVRQQGNTEAFF | TGTGCCAGTAGTGTTCGACAACAGGGGAACACTGAAGCTTTCTTT
TRBJ1-2 | TRBD1 | NA | TRBV14 | CASSLSPGTDGYTF | TGTGCCAGCAGCCTTAGCCCAGGGACAGATGGCTACACCTTC
TRBJ2-1 | NA | once | TRBV27 | CASSLYWSDEQFF | TGTGCCAGCAGCCTGTATTGGTCGGATGAGCAGTTCTTC
TRBJ1-1 | NA | few | TRBV7-9 | CASRTGNTEAFF | TGTGCCAGCAGAACAGGTAACACTGAAGCTTTCTTT
TRBJ1-3 | NA | NA | TRBV27 | CASSLTGLGNTIYF | TGTGCCAGCAGTTTAACCGGACTAGGAAACACCATATATTTT
TRBJ2-7 | NA | NA | TRBV11-3 | CASSLGGSSYEQYF | TGTGCCAGCAGCTTAGGCGGAAGCTCCTACGAGCAGTACTTC
TRBJ2-2 | NA | NA | TRBV4-3 | CASRLGILGELFF | TGCGCCAGCAGACTCGGGATTCTCGGGGAGCTGTTTTTT
TRBJ1-1 | TRBD1 | large | TRBV5-1 | CASSITGQGTEAFF | TGCGCCAGCAGTATCACGGGACAGGGCACTGAAGCTTTCTTT
TRBJ1-1 | NA | few | TRBV30 | CAWSVMNTEAFF | TGTGCCTGGAGTGTCATGAATACTGAAGCTTTCTTT
TRBJ1-6 | NA | NA | TRBV4-1 | CASSPEPSSSYNSPLHF | TGCGCCAGCAGCCCCGAACCTTCCAGCTCCTATAATTCACCCCTCCACTTT
TRBJ1-5 | TRBD1 | NA | TRBV7-2 | CASSPDRGRGPQHF | TGTGCCAGCAGCCCAGACAGGGGAAGAGGGCCCCAGCATTTT
TRBJ2-1 | NA | NA | TRBV6-4 | CASSLKPGGGLDEQFF | TGTGCCAGCAGCCTAAAACCGGGAGGGGGCCTCGATGAGCAGTTCTTC
TRBJ1-1 | NA | NA | TRBV5-1 | CASSLDSSTEAFF | TGCGCCAGCAGCTTGGACAGTTCCACTGAAGCTTTCTTT
TRBJ1-1 | NA | NA | TRBV6-5 | CASVYLNTEAFF | TGTGCCAGCGTCTATCTAAACACTGAAGCTTTCTTT
TRBJ2-1 | TRBD1 | NA | TRBV5-1 | CASSTTRTGGEQFF | TGCGCCAGCAGCACTACCCGGACAGGGGGTGAGCAGTTCTTC
TRBJ2-3 | TRBD2 | NA | TRBV4-3 | CASSPGTGTTTDTQYF | TGCGCCAGCAGCCCCGGAACCGGGACTACCACAGATACGCAGTATTTT
TRBJ1-2 | TRBD1 | once | TRBV9 | CASSPGQHNYGYTF | TGTGCCAGCAGCCCGGGACAGCATAACTATGGCTACACCTTC
TRBJ2-3 | TRBD2 | NA | TRBV7-2 | CASSLGTSGRADTQYF | TGTGCCAGCAGCTTAGGGACTAGCGGGAGGGCAGATACGCAGTATTTT
TRBJ1-1 | NA | few | TRBV6-6 | CASSYVGETEAFF | TGTGCCAGCAGTTACGTGGGGGAAACTGAAGCTTTCTTT
TRBJ2-3 | NA | NA | TRBV5-4 | CASSLAVDTQYF | TGTGCCAGCAGCTTGGCCGTAGATACGCAGTATTTT
TRBJ1-1 | NA | NA | TRBV27 | CASSFQAGNTEAFF | TGTGCCAGCAGTTTCCAGGCGGGGAACACTGAAGCTTTCTTT
TRBJ2-6 | NA | NA | TRBV11-3 | CASSFDRGRGANVLTF | TGTGCCAGCAGCTTCGATAGGGGTCGTGGGGCCAACGTCCTGACTTTC
TRBJ1-1 | TRBD1 | NA | TRBV5-1 | CASSGGTGRNMNTEAFF | TGCGCCAGCAGCGGGGGGACAGGGAGGAACATGAACACTGAAGCTTTCTTT
TRBJ1-5 | NA | NA | TRBV6-4 | CLGGGLYSNQPQHF | TGTCTGGGGGGGGGATTATATAGCAATCAGCCCCAGCATTTT
TRBJ2-1 | NA | NA | TRBV10-2 | CASRATGVEDNEQFF | TGCGCCAGCAGGGCAACGGGGGTCGAAGACAATGAGCAGTTCTTC
TRBJ1-1 | NA | NA | TRBV10-2 | CASRRTGDTEAFF | TGCGCCAGCAGGCGGACGGGGGACACTGAAGCTTTCTTT
TRBJ2-6 | TRBD1 | few | TRBV18 | CASSPLGTGALYGANVLTF | TGTGCCAGCTCACCTCTCGGGACAGGGGCTTTATATGGGGCCAACGTCCTGACTTTC
TRBJ1-1 | TRBD1 | NA | TRBV5-1 | CASSQGQGTTEAFF | TGCGCCAGCAGCCAGGGACAGGGGACCACTGAAGCTTTCTTT
TRBJ1-1 | NA | few | TRBV29-1 | CSVVATEAFF | TGCAGCGTTGTGGCCACTGAAGCTTTCTTT
TRBJ1-2 | NA | few | TRBV11-3 | CASSLVGNYGYTF | TGTGCCAGCAGCTTAGTAGGGAACTATGGCTACACCTTC
TRBJ2-2 | TRBD1 | NA | TRBV30 | CAWRDRGSSTGELFF | TGTGCCTGGAGAGACAGGGGAAGTTCCACCGGGGAGCTGTTTTTT
TRBJ1-1 | TRBD1 | NA | TRBV6-6 | CASSSGQGVTEAFF | TGTGCCAGCAGTTCGGGACAGGGGGTCACTGAAGCTTTCTTT
TRBJ2-7 | NA | NA | TRBV28 | CASSLITAYRNEQYF | TGTGCCAGCAGTTTAATCACCGCTTATCGCAACGAGCAGTACTTC
TRBJ2-7 | NA | NA | TRBV2 | CASSRTLNLYEQYF | TGTGCCAGCAGTCGCACTTTAAACCTTTACGAGCAGTACTTC
TRBJ2-7 | NA | NA | TRBV7-8 | CASSSSSGSPYEQYF | TGTGCCAGCAGCTCTTCTTCGGGGTCTCCCTACGAGCAGTACTTC
TRBJ1-1 | TRBD1 | few | TRBV10-2 | CASTTGQGFTEAFF | TGCGCCAGCACCACGGGACAGGGGTTCACTGAAGCTTTCTTT
TRBJ1-1 | NA | few | TRBV27 | CASSLQGWDTEAFF | TGTGCCAGCAGTTTACAGGGATGGGACACTGAAGCTTTCTTT
TRBJ1-2 | TRBD1 | once | TRBV18 | CASSPGQGLAANYGYTF | TGTGCCAGCTCACCCGGACAGGGCCTTGCTGCGAACTATGGCTACACCTTC
TRBJ2-3 | NA | NA | TRBV7-9 | CASSLAGGGPDTQYF | TGTGCCAGCAGCTTAGCGGGGGGGGGCCCGGATACGCAGTATTTT
TRBJ1-2 | NA | NA | TRBV28 | CASSLWDHGYTF | TGTGCCAGCAGTTTATGGGATCACGGCTACACCTTC
TRBJ2-5 | TRBD1 | NA | TRBV7-8 | CASSYLRQGRGETQYF | TGTGCCAGCAGCTACCTTCGACAGGGAAGAGGAGAGACCCAGTACTTC
TRBJ1-2 | TRBD1 | NA | TRBV5-1 | CASSLDGQGAVGYTF | TGCGCCAGCAGCCTGGACGGACAGGGGGCTGTTGGCTACACCTTC
TRBJ2-1 | TRBD1 | NA | TRBV5-1 | CASSLDLAGGFDEQFF | TGCGCCAGCAGCTTGGACCTCGCAGGGGGCTTCGATGAGCAGTTCTTC
TRBJ1-1 | NA | NA | TRBV11-2 | CASIFNRQRGTEAFF | TGTGCCAGCATCTTTAATCGTCAGAGGGGAACTGAAGCTTTCTTT
TRBJ1-4 | TRBD1 | NA | TRBV27 | CASSLVQGADEKLFF | TGTGCCAGCAGTTTGGTCCAGGGGGCCGATGAAAAACTGTTTTTT
TRBJ2-2 | NA | NA | TRBV7-2 | CASSLQGSNTGELFF | TGTGCCAGCAGCTTACAAGGGTCGAACACCGGGGAGCTGTTTTTT
TRBJ2-5 | TRBD2 | NA | TRBV28 | CASSWTSGPQETQYF | TGTGCCAGCAGTTGGACTAGCGGGCCCCAAGAGACCCAGTACTTC